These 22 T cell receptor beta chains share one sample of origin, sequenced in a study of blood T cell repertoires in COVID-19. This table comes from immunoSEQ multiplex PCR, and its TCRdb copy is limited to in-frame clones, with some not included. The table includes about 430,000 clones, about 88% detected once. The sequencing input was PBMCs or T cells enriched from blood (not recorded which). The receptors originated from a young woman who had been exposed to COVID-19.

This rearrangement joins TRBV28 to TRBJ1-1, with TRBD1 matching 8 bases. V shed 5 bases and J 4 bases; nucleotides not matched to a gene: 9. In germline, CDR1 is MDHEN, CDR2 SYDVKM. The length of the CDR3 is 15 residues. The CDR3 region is CASSPPAGGVTEAFF. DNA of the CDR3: TGTGCCAGCAGTCCTCCGGCAGGGGGCGTCACTGAAGCTTTCTTT.

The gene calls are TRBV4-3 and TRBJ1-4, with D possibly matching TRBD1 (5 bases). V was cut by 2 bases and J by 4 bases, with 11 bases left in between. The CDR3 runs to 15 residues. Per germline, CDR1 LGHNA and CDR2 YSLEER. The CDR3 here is CASSQHRGINEKLFF. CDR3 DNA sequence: TGCGCCAGCAGCCAACATCGGGGGATTAATGAAAAACTGTTTTTT.

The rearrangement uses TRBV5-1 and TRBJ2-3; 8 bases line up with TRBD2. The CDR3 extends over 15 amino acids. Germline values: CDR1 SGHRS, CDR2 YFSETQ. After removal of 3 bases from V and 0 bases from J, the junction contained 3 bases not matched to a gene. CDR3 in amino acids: CASSSLAGSTDTQYF. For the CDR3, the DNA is TGCGCCAGCAGCTCATTAGCGGGAAGCACAGATACGCAGTATTTT.

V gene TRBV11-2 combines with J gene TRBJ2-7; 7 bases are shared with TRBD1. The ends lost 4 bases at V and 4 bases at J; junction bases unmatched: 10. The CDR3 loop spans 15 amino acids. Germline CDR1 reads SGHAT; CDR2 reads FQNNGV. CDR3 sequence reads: CASSYAQGVVYEQYF. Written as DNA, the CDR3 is TGTGCCAGCAGCTACGCGCAGGGGGTAGTGTACGAGCAGTACTTC.

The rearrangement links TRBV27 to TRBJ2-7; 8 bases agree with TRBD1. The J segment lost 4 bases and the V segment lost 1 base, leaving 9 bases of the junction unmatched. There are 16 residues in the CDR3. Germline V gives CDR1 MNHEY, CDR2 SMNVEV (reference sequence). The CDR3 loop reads CASSLLAAGGGYEQYF. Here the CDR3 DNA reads TGTGCCAGCAGTTTATTAGCGGCAGGGGGCGGTTACGAGCAGTACTTC.

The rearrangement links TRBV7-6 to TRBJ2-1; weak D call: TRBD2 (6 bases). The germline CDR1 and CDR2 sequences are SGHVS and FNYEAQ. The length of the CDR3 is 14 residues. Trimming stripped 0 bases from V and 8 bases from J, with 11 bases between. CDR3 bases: TGTGCCAGCAGCTTAGCCACTAGCAAGGATGAGCAGTTCTTC. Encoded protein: CASSLATSKDEQFF.

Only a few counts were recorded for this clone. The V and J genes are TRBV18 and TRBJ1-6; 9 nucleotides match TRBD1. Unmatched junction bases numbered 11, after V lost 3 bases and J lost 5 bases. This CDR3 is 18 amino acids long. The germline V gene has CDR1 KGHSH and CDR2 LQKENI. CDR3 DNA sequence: TGTGCCAGCTCACCCTTTTCCGGGACAGGGATCAATAATTCACCCCTCCACTTT. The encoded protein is CASSPFSGTGINNSPLHF.

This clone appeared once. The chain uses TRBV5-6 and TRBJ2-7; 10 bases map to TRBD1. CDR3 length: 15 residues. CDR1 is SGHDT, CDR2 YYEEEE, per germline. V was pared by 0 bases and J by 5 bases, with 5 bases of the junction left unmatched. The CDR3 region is CASSLVGTGVHEQYF. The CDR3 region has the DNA TGTGCCAGCAGCTTGGTAGGGACAGGGGTACACGAGCAGTACTTC.

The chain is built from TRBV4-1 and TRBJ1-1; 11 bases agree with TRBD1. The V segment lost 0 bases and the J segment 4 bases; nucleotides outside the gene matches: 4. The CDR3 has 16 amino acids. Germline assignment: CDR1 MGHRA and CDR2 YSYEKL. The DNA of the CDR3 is TGCGCCAGCAGCCAAGACTCCGGGACAGGGGGCACTGAAGCTTTCTTT. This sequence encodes CASSQDSGTGGTEAFF.

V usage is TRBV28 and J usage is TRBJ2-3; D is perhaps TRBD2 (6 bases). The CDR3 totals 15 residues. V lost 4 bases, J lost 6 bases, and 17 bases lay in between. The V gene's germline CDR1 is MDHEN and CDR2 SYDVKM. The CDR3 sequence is CASSSTGRAPDTQYF. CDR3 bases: TGTGCCAGCAGTTCGACCGGGAGAGCTCCCGATACGCAGTATTTT. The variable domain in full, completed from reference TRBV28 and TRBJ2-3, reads DVKVTQSSRYLVKRTGEKVFLECVQDMDHENMFWYRQDPGLGLRLIYFSYDVKMKEKGDIPEGYSVSREKKERFSLILESASTNQTSMYLCASSSTGRAPDTQYFGPGTRLTVL.

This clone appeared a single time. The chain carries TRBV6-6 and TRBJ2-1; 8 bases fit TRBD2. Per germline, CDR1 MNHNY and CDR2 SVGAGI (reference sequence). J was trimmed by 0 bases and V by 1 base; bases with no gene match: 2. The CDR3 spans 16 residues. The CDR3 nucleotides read TGTGCCAGCAGTTACTACGGGACTAGCTCCTACAATGAGCAGTTCTTC. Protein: CASSYYGTSSYNEQFF.

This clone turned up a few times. CDR3 amino acids: CASSRVDRVNTEAFF. In DNA, the CDR3 is TGTGCCAGCTCTCGGGTGGACAGGGTAAACACTGAAGCTTTCTTT. The chain joins TRBV18 to TRBJ1-1, with TRBD1 matching over 8 bases. The CDR3 has 15 amino acids. The V gene end was trimmed by 6 bases and the J gene end by 2 bases; junction bases not matched to a gene: 8. Germline V gene sequence: CDR1 KGHSH, CDR2 LQKENI.

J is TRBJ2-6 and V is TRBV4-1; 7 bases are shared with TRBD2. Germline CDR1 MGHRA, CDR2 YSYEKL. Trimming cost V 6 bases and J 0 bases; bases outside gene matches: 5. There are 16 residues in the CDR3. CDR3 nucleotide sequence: TGCGCCAGCAGTGGTCTAGCGGCCTCTGGGGCCAACGTCCTGACTTTC. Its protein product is CASSGLAASGANVLTF.

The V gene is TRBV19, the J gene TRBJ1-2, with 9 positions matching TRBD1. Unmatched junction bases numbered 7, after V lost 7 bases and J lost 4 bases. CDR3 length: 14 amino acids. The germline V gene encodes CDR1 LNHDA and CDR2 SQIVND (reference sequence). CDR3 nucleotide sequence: TGTGCCAGTACAGGGACAGGGATAGGCTATGGCTACACCTTC. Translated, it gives CASTGTGIGYGYTF. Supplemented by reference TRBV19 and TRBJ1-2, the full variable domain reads DGGITQSPKYLFRKEGQNVTLSCEQNLNHDAMYWYRQDPGQGLRLIYYSQIVNDFQKGDIAEGYSVSREKKESFPLTVTSAQKNPTAFYLCASTGTGIGYGYTFGSGTRLTVV.

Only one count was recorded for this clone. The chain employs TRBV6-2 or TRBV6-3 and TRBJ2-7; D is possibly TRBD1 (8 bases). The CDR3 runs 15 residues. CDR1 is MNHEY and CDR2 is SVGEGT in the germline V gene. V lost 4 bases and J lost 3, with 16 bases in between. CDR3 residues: CASSSSGTGGYEQYF. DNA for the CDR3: TGTGCCAGCAGTTCCAGCGGGACAGGAGGCTACGAGCAGTACTTC.

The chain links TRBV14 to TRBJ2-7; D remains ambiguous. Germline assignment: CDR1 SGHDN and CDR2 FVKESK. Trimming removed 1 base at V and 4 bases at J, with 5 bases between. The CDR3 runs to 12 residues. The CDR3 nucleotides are TGTGCCAGCAGCCAAGTCTTTTACGAGCAGTACTTC. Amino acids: CASSQVFYEQYF.

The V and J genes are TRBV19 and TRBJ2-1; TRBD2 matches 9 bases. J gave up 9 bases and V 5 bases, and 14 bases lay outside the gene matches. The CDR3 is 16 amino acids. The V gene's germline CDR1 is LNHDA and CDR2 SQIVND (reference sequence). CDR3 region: CASSLLSAGGPGEQFF. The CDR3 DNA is TGTGCCAGTAGTCTCTTATCGGCGGGGGGGCCGGGTGAGCAGTTCTTC.

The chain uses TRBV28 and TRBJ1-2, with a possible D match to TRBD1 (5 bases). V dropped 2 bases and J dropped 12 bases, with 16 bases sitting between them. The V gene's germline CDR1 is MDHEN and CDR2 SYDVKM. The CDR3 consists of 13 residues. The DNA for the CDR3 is TGTGCCAGCAGTTTACCTCCGACAGTCGTGCACACCTTC. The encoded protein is CASSLPPTVVHTF.

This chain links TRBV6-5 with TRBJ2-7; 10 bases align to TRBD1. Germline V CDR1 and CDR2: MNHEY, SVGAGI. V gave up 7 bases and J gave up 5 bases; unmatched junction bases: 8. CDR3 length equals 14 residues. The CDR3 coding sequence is TGTGCCAGCATTTCCGGGACAGGGGATCACGAGCAGTACTTC. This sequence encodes CASISGTGDHEQYF.

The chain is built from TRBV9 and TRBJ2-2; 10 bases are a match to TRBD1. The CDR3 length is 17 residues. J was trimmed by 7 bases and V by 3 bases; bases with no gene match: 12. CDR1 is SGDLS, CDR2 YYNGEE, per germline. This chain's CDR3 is CASSALGQGIKVGELFF. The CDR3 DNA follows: TGTGCCAGCAGCGCCCTGGGACAGGGGATTAAGGTCGGGGAGCTGTTTTTT.

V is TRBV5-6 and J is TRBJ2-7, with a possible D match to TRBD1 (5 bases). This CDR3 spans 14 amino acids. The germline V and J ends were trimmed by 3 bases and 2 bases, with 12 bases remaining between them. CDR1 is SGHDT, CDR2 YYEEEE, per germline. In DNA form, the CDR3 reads TGTGCCAGCAGCTCCTTCGGACACCCCTACGAGCAGTACTTC. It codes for CASSSFGHPYEQYF.

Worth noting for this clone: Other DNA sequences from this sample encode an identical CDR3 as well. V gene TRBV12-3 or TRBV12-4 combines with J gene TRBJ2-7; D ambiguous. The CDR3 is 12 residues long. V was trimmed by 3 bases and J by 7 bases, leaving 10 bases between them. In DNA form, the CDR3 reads TGTGCCAGCAGTTTCGCAGGTAATGAGCAGTACTTC. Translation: CASSFAGNEQYF.